Shown below are 3 T cell receptor beta chains from a single sample sequenced in a study of blood T cell repertoires in COVID-19. Assay used: immunoSEQ multiplex PCR; TCRdb lists only in-frame clones, some missing. In the table there are about 140,000 clones, around 89% of which are singletons. Sequencing used peripheral blood. The receptor set was obtained from a man aged 55 to 70 with active or convalescent COVID-19.

The gene calls are TRBV5-1 and TRBJ1-4; D perhaps matches TRBD1 (6 bases). The CDR3 covers 13 residues. CDR1 and CDR2 (germline): SGHRS, YFSETQ. V dropped 6 bases and J dropped 5 bases, with 11 bases sitting between them. CDR3 bases: TGCGCCAGCAAGGCAGGGGCGAATGAAAAACTGTTTTTT. It yields the protein CASKAGANEKLFF.

This clone has only one observation. This chain connects TRBV6-5 to TRBJ1-1; D not resolved. Germline CDR1 reads MNHEY; CDR2 reads SVGAGI. This CDR3 spans 15 amino acids. V dropped 7 bases and J dropped 3 bases, with 18 bases sitting between them. The CDR3 sequence: CASTPWGTEDTEAFF. As DNA, the CDR3 is TGTGCCAGCACCCCCTGGGGTACGGAGGACACTGAAGCTTTCTTT.

CDR3 region: CASSEKVRGSQPQHF. The CDR3 region has the DNA TGTGCCAGCAGCGAAAAGGTACGCGGATCTCAGCCCCAGCATTTT. This sequence joins TRBV7-6 and TRBJ1-5; D is uncertain. The CDR3 sequence is 15 residues long. V was clipped by 5 bases and J by 6 bases, with 17 bases between them. CDR1 is SGHVS and CDR2 is FNYEAQ in the germline V gene.